These 9 T cell receptor beta chains came from one sample sequenced in a study of cytomegalovirus exposure and HLA in healthy donors. 60 Vbeta and 13 Jbeta primers were used in PCR. Clones were read by immunoSEQ multiplex PCR, and TCRdb kept only the in-frame ones, dropping some. Reported are about 130,000 clones; the ten largest clones contain about 1.6%. Sequences were obtained from PBMCs. The receptors originated from a woman in her thirties or forties in good health and CMV-seronegative.

The chain combines TRBV6-5 with TRBJ2-5, with 7 bases matching TRBD1. This CDR3 is built from 13 residues. The germline V gene has CDR1 MNHEY and CDR2 SVGAGI. The trim removed 7 bases at V and 7 bases at J, leaving 9 bases unmatched. CDR3: CASTATGLGTQYF. Here the CDR3 DNA reads TGTGCCAGCACTGCGACAGGGTTGGGGACCCAGTACTTC.

The chain couples TRBV5-1 to TRBJ1-4; 9 nucleotides line up with TRBD1. Germline CDR1 is SGHRS and CDR2 is YFSETQ. After removal of 2 bases from V and 5 bases from J, the junction contained 4 bases not matched to a gene. CDR3 length: 15 amino acids. The CDR3 DNA follows: TGCGCCAGCAGCTTCGCCGGGACAGGGAATGAAAAACTGTTTTTT. It codes for CASSFAGTGNEKLFF.

This rearrangement joins TRBV5-1 to TRBJ2-6; tentatively, D is TRBD1 (6 bases). Per the germline V gene, CDR1 is SGHRS and CDR2 is YFSETQ. The CDR3 loop spans 16 amino acids. V lost 0 bases, J lost 0 bases, and 7 bases lay in between. The chain's CDR3 is CASSLGGGSGANVLTF. The CDR3 coding sequence is TGCGCCAGCAGCTTGGGAGGGGGCTCTGGGGCCAACGTCCTGACTTTC.

The genes are TRBV13 and TRBJ1-2; 8 positions match TRBD1. The CDR3 has 17 residues. Germline assignment: CDR1 PRHDT and CDR2 FYEKMQ (reference sequence). The V gene end was trimmed by 6 bases and the J gene end by 6 bases; junction bases not matched to a gene: 18. DNA of the CDR3: TGTGCCAGCAGGAAAAGGGTAGGTCTGACAGGGGACGATGGCTACACCTTC. Translating gives CASRKRVGLTGDDGYTF.

The chain employs TRBV28 and TRBJ1-2; tentative D call: TRBD1 (5 bases). The CDR3 consists of 15 residues. Germline V gives CDR1 MDHEN, CDR2 SYDVKM. Trimming shortened V by 6 bases and J by 4 bases, and 18 bases separated the two germline ends. CDR3 nucleotides: TGTGCCAGCAGGAGCTCGGGCGGGACCGGCTATGGCTACACCTTC. Amino acid sequence: CASRSSGGTGYGYTF.

The rearrangement joins TRBV7-9 to TRBJ1-2; D uncertain. Germline values: CDR1 SEHNR, CDR2 FQNEAQ (reference sequence). Trimming shortened V by 5 bases and J by 4 bases, and 8 bases separated the two germline ends. This CDR3 contains 12 residues. CDR3 amino acids: CASSAERYGYTF. The CDR3 region has the DNA TGTGCCAGCAGCGCGGAGCGCTATGGCTACACCTTC.

V is TRBV7-2 and J is TRBJ2-5, with D perhaps TRBD1 (7 bases). The germline gives CDR1 SGHTA, CDR2 FQGNSA. This CDR3 comprises 14 residues. V was trimmed by 2 bases and J by 4 bases, leaving 11 bases between them. CDR3 DNA sequence: TGTGCCAGCAGCTTAAATCAGGGGGGAGAGACCCAGTACTTC. Its protein is CASSLNQGGETQYF.

This sequence joins TRBV11-1 and TRBJ2-1; maybe TRBD2 (5 bases). The CDR3 extends over 16 amino acids. Germline-derived CDR1 and CDR2 are SGHAT and FQDESV (reference sequence). The germline V and J ends were trimmed by 5 bases and 4 bases, with 18 bases remaining between them. The CDR3 loop reads CASSDTSGSGYNEQFF. The CDR3 DNA follows: TGTGCCAGCAGCGATACTTCGGGGTCGGGGTACAATGAGCAGTTCTTC.

The chain recombines TRBV5-6 with TRBJ2-5; D might be TRBD2 (6 bases). Trimming removed 2 bases at V and 5 bases at J, with 13 bases between. The length of the CDR3 is 14 residues. Looked up from germline, CDR1 is SGHDT and CDR2 is YYEEEE. The CDR3 sequence is CASSFRPGRETQYF. Written as DNA, the CDR3 is TGTGCCAGCAGCTTTCGTCCGGGGAGGGAGACCCAGTACTTC.